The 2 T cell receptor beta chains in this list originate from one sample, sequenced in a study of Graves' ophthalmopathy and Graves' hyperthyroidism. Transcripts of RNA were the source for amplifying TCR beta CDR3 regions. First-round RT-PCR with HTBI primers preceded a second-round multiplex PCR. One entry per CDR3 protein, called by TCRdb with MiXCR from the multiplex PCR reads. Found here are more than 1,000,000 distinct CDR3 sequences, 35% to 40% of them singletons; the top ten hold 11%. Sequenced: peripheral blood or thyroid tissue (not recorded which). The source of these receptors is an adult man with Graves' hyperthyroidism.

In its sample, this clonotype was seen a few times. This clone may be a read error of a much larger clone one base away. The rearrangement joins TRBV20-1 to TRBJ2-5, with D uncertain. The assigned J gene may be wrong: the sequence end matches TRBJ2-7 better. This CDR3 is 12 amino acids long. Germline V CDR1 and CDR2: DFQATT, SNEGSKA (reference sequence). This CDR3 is CSAPGEAYEQYF. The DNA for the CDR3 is TGCAGTGCTCCCGGCGAAGCCTACGAGCAGTACTTC.

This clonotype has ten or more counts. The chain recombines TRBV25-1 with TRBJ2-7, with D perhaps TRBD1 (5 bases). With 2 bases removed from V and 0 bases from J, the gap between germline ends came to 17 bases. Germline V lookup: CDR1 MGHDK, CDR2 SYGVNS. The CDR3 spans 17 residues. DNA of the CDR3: TGTGCCAGCAGTGAAAGTGCCGGCAGGGCTAGCTCCTACGAGCAGTACTTC. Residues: CASSESAGRASSYEQYF.